This TCR beta chain was sequenced for a study of T cell repertoires in cytomegalovirus infection (dated by TCRdb to about 2019). About the full investigation: Alongside well-studied HLA-B-restricted epitopes, the peptide stimulations were aimed at recently identified HLA-C-restricted CMV epitopes, whose presentation resists viral immunomodulation. Donor HLA type was relevant to the analysis, as public TCR beta signatures indicated carriage of CMV infection together with the matching HLA type. Study-wide findings and limitations: In both this cohort and an independent cohort of 350 or so donors, the cumulative frequency of public TCR beta family members distinguished carriers of CMV infection plus the relevant HLA type. The ex vivo response was dominated by HLA-C-restricted CMV-specific TCR beta clonotypes, which also provided the single most frequent clonotype in two of eight donors.

CDR3 length: 16 amino acids, cysteine to phenylalanine. CDR3 DNA is the only sequence kept; it has 48 bases, read in frame from the first base. CDR1 LNHDA and CDR2 SQIVND were looked up in the germline V gene (reference sequence). V and J lose 5 bases and 2 bases, and a span of 16 bases separates them. This sample's treatment or condition label indicates: in vitro stimulation with specific CMV peptide epitopes to enrich CMV-specific T cells. For sequencing, an Illumina HiSeq 1500 was employed. TCRdb handled the public reads itself, with Q25 trimming in fastp and clone calling in MiXCR, and kept productive beta chains. Duplicate CDR3 protein sequences are folded into a single record with the most common DNA and genes. In all, the sample holds 250,000 to 400,000 distinct CDR3 sequences, and around 25% of those were seen once. The ten top clones hold roughly 14% of the sample. With respect to this clonotype: Its target antigen remains unknown. The record has no base qualities; no much larger clone is one base away.

Specimen: cultured PBMCs, collected from culture after CMV antigen stimulation. The rearranged segments are TRBV19 and TRBJ1-5, with TRBD1 perhaps the D gene, on 5 matching bases. The receptor was derived from a human donor in good health (CMV status not recorded). Some clones in this sample may be carry-over from other donors' samples. The DNA sequence follows: TGTGCCAGTAGTCCCCAGGGTTTCGCAGGCAATCAGCCCCAGCATTTT. The translation is CASSPQGFAGNQPQHF.